The entry that follows covers one T cell receptor beta chain sequence. The data were obtained in a study of blood T cell repertoires in COVID-19. Measured with immunoSEQ multiplex PCR; TCRdb has only the in-frame clones, and not every one. Of more than 85,000 clones in the sample, roughly 85% were seen once. CDR1 and CDR2 (germline): WSHSY, SAAADI. The V gene lost 2 bases and the J gene lost 7 bases, with 11 bases spanning the gap. The CDR3 extends over 13 amino acids. The chain carries TRBV10-2 and TRBJ2-5; D possibly corresponds to TRBD2 (6 bases). The origin of this receptor is a woman aged 55-75 years with acute or convalescent COVID-19. The specimen sequenced was peripheral blood. This CDR3 reads CASSEIRGGTQYF. The CDR3 coding sequence is TGCGCCAGCAGTGAGATCCGGGGAGGGACCCAGTACTTC.